Following are 8 T cell receptor beta chains from one sample sequenced in a study of OX40 agonist ivuxolimab in advanced cancers. Measured with immunoSEQ multiplex PCR; TCRdb has only the in-frame clones, and not every one. The table includes some 150,000 clones, just over 90% detected once. Sequences were derived from CD4+ or CD8+ T cells sorted from blood, sampled in a trial of the OX40 agonist ivuxolimab. The source is an adult with an advanced solid tumor such as melanoma, head and neck, liver or kidney cancer.

J is TRBJ1-2 and V is TRBV6-6; tentatively, D is TRBD1 (6 bases). The CDR3 covers 15 residues. Trimming took 5 bases from V and 5 from J, leaving 18 bases between them. Germline assignment: CDR1 MNHNY and CDR2 SVGAGI (reference sequence). The CDR3 loop is CASSNSGVRVYGYTF. The CDR3 DNA follows: TGTGCCAGCAGTAATTCAGGGGTTCGTGTATATGGCTACACCTTC.

This CDR3 is CASSPPGREGISPLHF. CDR3 nucleotides: TGTGCCAGCTCACCACCCGGACGGGAAGGGATTTCACCCCTCCACTTT. This chain links TRBV18 with TRBJ1-6; D is ambiguous. The CDR3 length is 16 residues. CDR1 and CDR2 from the germline V gene are KGHSH and LQKENI. V lost 0 bases and J lost 9, with 15 bases in between.

The chain uses TRBV7-9 and TRBJ2-1; tentatively, D is TRBD1 or TRBD2 (5 bases each). Trimming removed 6 bases from V and 8 bases from J, with 20 bases in between. Germline V CDR1 and CDR2: SEHNR, FQNEAQ (reference sequence). This CDR3 region has 15 residues. In DNA, the CDR3 is TGTGCCAGCAGGATTAAGTTGGGGGACCCCCATGAGCAGTTCTTC. It specifies CASRIKLGDPHEQFF.

This chain connects TRBV10-2 to TRBJ1-5; D is possibly TRBD1 (6 bases). Trimming pared 4 bases from V and 1 base from J, leaving 11 bases between. The CDR3 contains 15 residues. Germline CDR1 reads WSHSY; CDR2 reads SAAADI. The CDR3: CASSARGLSNQPQHF. DNA of the CDR3: TGCGCCAGCAGTGCCAGGGGCCTGAGCAATCAGCCCCAGCATTTT.

V is TRBV15 and J is TRBJ2-2, with TRBD2 identical over 7 bases. V was clipped by 11 bases and J by 9 bases; unmatched bases: 18. In germline, CDR1 is LNHNV, CDR2 YYDKDF (reference sequence). CDR3 length equals 15 residues. The DNA for the CDR3 is TGTGCCCTCGGGCGGGAGCCCGGATTGAGCCGGGAGCTGTTTTTT. Translation: CALGREPGLSRELFF. The variable domain in full, completed from reference TRBV15 and TRBJ2-2, reads DAMVIQNPRYQVTQFGKPVTLSCSQTLNHNVMYWYQQKSSQAPKLLFHYYDKDFNNEADTPDNFQSRRPNTSFCFLDIRSPGLGDTAMYLCALGREPGLSRELFFGEGSRLTVL.

For this clone: One end of the junction does not line up with germline, which may come from a read error. V is TRBV29-1 and J is TRBJ1-4, with D hard to call. Germline assignment: CDR1 SQVTM and CDR2 ANQGSEA. CDR3 size: 13 residues. The DNA for the CDR3 is TGCGGCGTTGAAGAGGTACAGAGTGAAAAACTGTTTTTT. It is translated as CGVEEVQSEKLFF.

This clone came up once. The gene calls are TRBV7-2 and TRBJ1-1; D unclear. The V gene lost 10 bases and the J gene lost 1 base, with 13 bases spanning the gap. The CDR3 is made up of 13 amino acids. Germline-derived CDR1 and CDR2 are SGHTA and FQGNSA. CDR3 sequence reads: CATGRSENTEAFF. CDR3 bases: TGTGCCACCGGAAGGTCGGAGAACACTGAAGCTTTCTTT.

V and J are TRBV6-6 and TRBJ1-2, with D possibly matching TRBD1 (5 bases). Germline V gene sequence: CDR1 MNHNY, CDR2 SVGAGI (reference sequence). CDR3 length: 14 residues. The germline V and J ends were trimmed by 2 bases and 8 bases, with 15 bases remaining between them. DNA of the CDR3: TGTGCCAGCAGTTACACCGGGACGGAAGGCGGCTACACCTTC. It translates to CASSYTGTEGGYTF.